A selection of T cell receptor beta chains follows, all from one sample in a study of control samples from healthy donors and cancer patients. Assay used: immunoSEQ multiplex PCR; TCRdb lists only in-frame clones, some missing. The table records some 200,000 clones, 91% of them present only once. Input material: blood. Receptor source: a young woman in good health. Both conserved end residues are part of each CDR3. D genes are given only for firm matches. The size field is filled for only some rows; it gives once, few, many or a size class.

j_gene: TRBJ2-3
abundance: large
v_gene: TRBV3-1/TRBV3-2
d_gene: .
CDR3nt: TGTGCCAGCAGCCAAGAAGGGGTAACTAGCACAGATACGCAGTATTTT
CDR3aa: CASSQEGVTSTDTQYF

j_gene: TRBJ2-3
abundance: .
v_gene: TRBV6-2/TRBV6-3
d_gene: TRBD2
CDR3nt: TGTGCCAGCAGTCCCGGACTAGACGGGGCAGATACGCAGTATTTT
CDR3aa: CASSPGLDGADTQYF

j_gene: TRBJ1-4
abundance: .
v_gene: TRBV9
d_gene: .
CDR3nt: TGTGCCAGCAGCCCAACAACTAATGAAAAACTGTTTTTT
CDR3aa: CASSPTTNEKLFF

j_gene: TRBJ2-7
abundance: .
v_gene: TRBV27
d_gene: TRBD2
CDR3nt: TGTGCCAGCGGGACTAGCGACTCCTACGAGCAGTACTTC
CDR3aa: CASGTSDSYEQYF

j_gene: TRBJ1-1
abundance: once
v_gene: TRBV7-9
d_gene: .
CDR3nt: TGTGCCAGCAGCTTTCCCGGGGGAACTGAAGCTTTCTTT
CDR3aa: CASSFPGGTEAFF

j_gene: TRBJ2-3
abundance: .
v_gene: TRBV6-4
d_gene: TRBD1
CDR3nt: TGTGCCAGCAGCCGTGACAGGGGGAGCACAGATACGCAGTATTTT
CDR3aa: CASSRDRGSTDTQYF

j_gene: TRBJ1-1
abundance: .
v_gene: TRBV9
d_gene: .
CDR3nt: TGTGCCAGCAGCCCCCCAGGGTATTTCGACACTGAAGCTTTCTTT
CDR3aa: CASSPPGYFDTEAFF

j_gene: TRBJ1-3
abundance: .
v_gene: TRBV24-1
d_gene: .
CDR3nt: TGTGCCACCAGTGATGCCAGGGAGGCAGGAAACACCATATATTTT
CDR3aa: CATSDAREAGNTIYF

j_gene: TRBJ1-5
abundance: once
v_gene: TRBV6-1
d_gene: .
CDR3nt: TGTGCCAGCAGTGGGGAAAGGGGATGGGGCAATCAGCCCCAGCATTTT
CDR3aa: CASSGERGWGNQPQHF

j_gene: TRBJ2-2
abundance: .
v_gene: TRBV6-4
d_gene: .
CDR3nt: TGTGCCAGCAGTGACTCGGCCGGGGGCGCCGGGGAGCTGTTTTTT
CDR3aa: CASSDSAGGAGELFF

j_gene: TRBJ2-1
abundance: once
v_gene: TRBV7-3
d_gene: TRBD2
CDR3nt: TGTGCCAGCAGCTTAGCGGTAGCGGGCCTTTACAATGAGCAGTTCTTC
CDR3aa: CASSLAVAGLYNEQFF

j_gene: TRBJ1-5
abundance: .
v_gene: TRBV19
d_gene: .
CDR3nt: TGTGCCAGTAGTACGACAGTATTCGCACATCAGCCCCAGCATTTT
CDR3aa: CASSTTVFAHQPQHF

j_gene: TRBJ2-7
abundance: .
v_gene: TRBV28
d_gene: TRBD2
CDR3nt: TGTGCCAGCAGATCACTAGCGGAGCAGTACTTC
CDR3aa: CASRSLAEQYF

j_gene: TRBJ2-7
abundance: .
v_gene: TRBV6-5
d_gene: .
CDR3nt: TGTGCCAGCACATCGGCCTACGAGCAGTACTTC
CDR3aa: CASTSAYEQYF

j_gene: TRBJ1-1
abundance: .
v_gene: TRBV6-1
d_gene: TRBD1
CDR3nt: TGTGCCAGCGGACAGGGCGTTATAATGAACACTGAAGCTTTCTTT
CDR3aa: CASGQGVIMNTEAFF

j_gene: TRBJ1-5
abundance: .
v_gene: TRBV12-3/TRBV12-4
d_gene: .
CDR3nt: TGTGCCAGCACCTTATCGCATCAGCCCCAGCATTTT
CDR3aa: CASTLSHQPQHF

j_gene: TRBJ1-2
abundance: .
v_gene: TRBV6-6
d_gene: .
CDR3nt: TGTGCCAGCAGTTCTACAGGGTTTAACTATGGCTACACCTTC
CDR3aa: CASSSTGFNYGYTF

j_gene: TRBJ1-5
abundance: .
v_gene: TRBV6-6
d_gene: .
CDR3nt: TGTGCCAGCAGTTACTCTGGGGCACACAATCAGCCCCAGCATTTT
CDR3aa: CASSYSGAHNQPQHF

j_gene: TRBJ2-5
abundance: .
v_gene: TRBV20-1
d_gene: .
CDR3nt: TGCAGTGCGAAGGAAGAGACCCAGTACTTC
CDR3aa: CSAKEETQYF

j_gene: TRBJ2-2
abundance: once
v_gene: TRBV11-2
d_gene: TRBD2
CDR3nt: TGTGCCAGCAGCTTAGATGGGCTAGCGGGAGGGAGAAACACCGGGGAGCTGTTTTTT
CDR3aa: CASSLDGLAGGRNTGELFF

j_gene: TRBJ1-5
abundance: .
v_gene: TRBV7-9
d_gene: .
CDR3nt: TGTGCCAGCAGCTTAGGGTCAGGGCTCAGCAATCAGCCCCAGCATTTT
CDR3aa: CASSLGSGLSNQPQHF

j_gene: TRBJ2-1
abundance: .
v_gene: TRBV11-3
d_gene: .
CDR3nt: TGTGCCAGCAGCTCCCCACAGGGTAATGAGCAGTTCTTC
CDR3aa: CASSSPQGNEQFF

j_gene: TRBJ1-3
abundance: .
v_gene: TRBV7-8
d_gene: TRBD1
CDR3nt: TGTGCCAGCAGCCTACAGGGGGCGATGAGAGGAAACACCATATATTTT
CDR3aa: CASSLQGAMRGNTIYF

j_gene: TRBJ2-2
abundance: .
v_gene: TRBV29-1
d_gene: TRBD1
CDR3nt: TGCAGCGCCCCGGGACAGGGGGCGTCCGGGGAGCTGTTTTTT
CDR3aa: CSAPGQGASGELFF

j_gene: TRBJ2-6
abundance: .
v_gene: TRBV6-1
d_gene: .
CDR3nt: TGTGCCAGCAGTGAACCCGGGACAACTGGGGCCAACGTCCTGACTTTC
CDR3aa: CASSEPGTTGANVLTF

j_gene: TRBJ1-5
abundance: few
v_gene: TRBV18
d_gene: TRBD1
CDR3nt: TGTGCCAGCTCACGGACAGGGGAGAATCAGCCCCAGCATTTT
CDR3aa: CASSRTGENQPQHF

j_gene: TRBJ2-2
abundance: .
v_gene: TRBV7-7
d_gene: TRBD2
CDR3nt: TGTGCTAGCAGCCCTAGCGGAGCGAACACCGGGGAGCTGTTTTTT
CDR3aa: CASSPSGANTGELFF

j_gene: TRBJ2-3
abundance: .
v_gene: TRBV7-9
d_gene: TRBD2
CDR3nt: TGTGCCAGCAGCCCACTAGCGGGGGGCACAGATACGCAGTATTTT
CDR3aa: CASSPLAGGTDTQYF

j_gene: TRBJ2-1
abundance: .
v_gene: TRBV5-1
d_gene: TRBD2
CDR3nt: TGCGCCAGCAGCTTGGACGGGAGGGCTTACAATGAGCAGTTCTTC
CDR3aa: CASSLDGRAYNEQFF